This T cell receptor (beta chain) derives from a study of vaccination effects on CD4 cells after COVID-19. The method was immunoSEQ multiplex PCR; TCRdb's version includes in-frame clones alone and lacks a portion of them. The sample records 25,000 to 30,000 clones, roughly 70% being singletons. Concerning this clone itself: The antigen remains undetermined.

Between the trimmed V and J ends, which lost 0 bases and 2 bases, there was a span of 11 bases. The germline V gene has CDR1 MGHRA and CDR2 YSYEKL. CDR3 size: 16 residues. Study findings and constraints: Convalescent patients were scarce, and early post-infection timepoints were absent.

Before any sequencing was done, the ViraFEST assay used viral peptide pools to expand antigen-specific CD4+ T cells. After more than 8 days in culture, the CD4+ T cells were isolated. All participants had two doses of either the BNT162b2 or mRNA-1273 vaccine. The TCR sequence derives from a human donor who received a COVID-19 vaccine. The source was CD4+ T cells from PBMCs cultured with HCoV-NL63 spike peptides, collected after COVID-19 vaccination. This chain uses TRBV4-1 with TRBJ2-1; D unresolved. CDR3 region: CASSQDRRGPYNEQFF. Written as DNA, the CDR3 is TGCGCCAGCAGCCAAGATAGACGCGGTCCCTACAATGAGCAGTTCTTC.